This T cell receptor beta chain was captured in a study of blood T cell repertoires in COVID-19. At the level of the study: T cells, B-cell-depleted T cells, or PBMCs supplied cDNA or gDNA.

Produced via immunoSEQ multiplex PCR; TCRdb's table is partial and in-frame only. The sample records approximately 290,000 clones, approximately 85% being singletons. Trimming shortened V by 5 bases and J by 0 bases, and 13 bases separated the two germline ends. The CDR3 length is 14 residues. Germline CDR1 reads SQVTM; CDR2 reads ANQGSEA. Recruitment covered about two dozen US areas and drew participants whose ages spanned roughly 18 to 95 years. Two negative PCRs, clearance, or symptom resolution were required of recovered Cohort 3 donors. This sequence originates from a woman aged 25 to 39 who had recovered from COVID-19. The chain recombines TRBV29-1 with TRBJ1-1; no reliable D call. Sequencing used PBMCs or T cells enriched from blood (not recorded which). CDR3 nucleotides: TGCAGCGTTTCGGCAGGTCCACTGAACACTGAAGCTTTCTTT. Translated, it gives CSVSAGPLNTEAFF.